This T cell receptor beta chain emerged from a study of T cell responses to AZD1222 COVID-19 vaccine. Study-level points and caveats: Once two AZD1222 doses were given, Spike-specific TCR breadth and depth went up. Of the AZD1222 recipients, only 5 or 6 were seropositive at baseline. Clonal diversity may have been underestimated in mostly white British donors.

Profiled with immunoSEQ multiplex PCR; TCRdb holds only in-frame clones, not every one. The data hold roughly 110,000 clones, with 70% to 90% observed a single time. The CDR3 totals 12 residues. CDR1 is ENHRY, CDR2 SYGVKD, per germline. V dropped 3 bases and J dropped 5; count of bases not matched to a gene: 1. Pooled together were second doses at about 4 or about 12 weeks. Concerning this clone itself: Its specificity is not known.

The chain uses TRBV10-3 and TRBJ2-7; 7 bases match TRBD2. This receptor was identified in an adult who received the AZD1222 COVID-19 vaccine. The sample consisted of peripheral blood, taken 28 days after the second AZD1222 dose. As DNA, the CDR3 is TGTGCCATCAGTGACCGGGGGGACGAGCAGTACTTC. Protein: CAISDRGDEQYF.